This TCR beta chain was observed in a study of shared clonotypes between healthy human individuals. This CDR3 spans 17 amino acids. CDR1 and CDR2 (germline): MNHEY, SMNVEV (reference sequence). The trim removed 5 bases at V and 15 bases at J, leaving 21 bases unmatched. Measured with immunoSEQ multiplex PCR; TCRdb has only the in-frame clones, and not every one. The sample has some 2,400,000 clones; under 97% are singletons. Sample: naive CD4+ T cells sorted from blood. Noted subset: CD45RA+ positively selected. The rearrangement links TRBV27 to TRBJ2-1; 11 nucleotides align to TRBD2. This sequence originates from a man younger than 35 in good health. CDR3 sequence reads: CASSPLSGLAGGQGGFF. CDR3 coding DNA: TGTGCCAGCAGTCCTCTCTCGGGGCTAGCGGGAGGCCAAGGGGGGTTCTTC.